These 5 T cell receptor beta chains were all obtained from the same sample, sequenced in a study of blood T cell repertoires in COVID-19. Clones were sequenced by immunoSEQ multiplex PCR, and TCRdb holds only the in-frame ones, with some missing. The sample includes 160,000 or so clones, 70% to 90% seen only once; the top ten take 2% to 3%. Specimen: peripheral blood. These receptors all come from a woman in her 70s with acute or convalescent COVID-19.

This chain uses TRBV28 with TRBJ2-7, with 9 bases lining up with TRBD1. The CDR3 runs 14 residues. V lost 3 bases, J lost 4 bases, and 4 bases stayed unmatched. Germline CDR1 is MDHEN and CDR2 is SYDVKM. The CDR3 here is CASSFGDRVYEQYV. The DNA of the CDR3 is TGTGCCAGCAGTTTCGGGGACAGGGTGTACGAGCAGTACGTC.

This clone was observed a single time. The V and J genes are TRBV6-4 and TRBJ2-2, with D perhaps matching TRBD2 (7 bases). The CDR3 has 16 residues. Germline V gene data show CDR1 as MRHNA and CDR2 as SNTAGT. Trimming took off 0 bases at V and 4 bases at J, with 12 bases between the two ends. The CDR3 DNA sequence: TGTGCCAGCAGTGACTCAGAGGGGGGGCCCACCGGGGAGCTGTTTTTT. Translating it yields CASSDSEGGPTGELFF.

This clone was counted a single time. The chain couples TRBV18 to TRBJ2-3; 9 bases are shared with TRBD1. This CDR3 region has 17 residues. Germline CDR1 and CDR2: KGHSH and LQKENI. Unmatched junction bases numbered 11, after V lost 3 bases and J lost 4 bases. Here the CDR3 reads CASSPQEGQGGPDTQYF. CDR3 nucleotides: TGTGCCAGCTCACCGCAAGAGGGACAGGGAGGCCCAGATACGCAGTATTTT.

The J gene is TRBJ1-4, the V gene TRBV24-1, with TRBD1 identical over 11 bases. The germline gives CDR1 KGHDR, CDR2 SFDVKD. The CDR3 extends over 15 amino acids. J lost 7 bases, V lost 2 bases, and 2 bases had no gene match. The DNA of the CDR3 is TGTGCCACCAGTGATTCCGGGACAGGGGGTGAAAAACTGTTTTTT. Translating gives CATSDSGTGGEKLFF.

The CDR3 nucleotides are TGTGCCAGCAGCCCCGACAGGGTCTCTCGGGAAAAACTGTTTTTT. Encoded protein: CASSPDRVSREKLFF. The J gene is TRBJ1-4, the V gene TRBV7-2; TRBD1 matches 7 bases. There are 15 residues in the CDR3. The germline V gene encodes CDR1 SGHTA and CDR2 FQGNSA. Trimming took 5 bases from V and 8 from J; bases not matched to a gene: 11.